This T cell receptor (beta chain) came from a study of T-cell reconstitution after alpha-beta-depleted transplantation in children listed by TCRdb under 2016. About the full investigation: Using TCR repertoire profiling, the study followed T-cell immune reconstitution in a quantitative way in children after TCRalphabeta/CD19-depleted allogeneic hematopoietic cell transplantation.

A distance of 10 bases separates the germline ends of V and J, which lose 6 bases and 7 bases respectively. The CDR3, from cysteine to phenylalanine, totals 12 residues. This entry keeps only the CDR3 DNA: 36 bases, framed from base 1. CDR1 is given as MDHEN and CDR2 as SYDVKM, both from the germline V gene. This clonotype has more than one count but fewer than ten. Its antigen remains undetermined. Within one base of it there is no much larger clone, and no base qualities were kept. The research as a whole found: In some patients, the high TCRbeta diversity seen at day 60 was put down to recipient T cells and intrathymic progenitors that had survived conditioning. Over subsequent months, a decline in hyperexpanded clone frequencies was noted, and after one year, T-cell counts and TCRbeta diversity were mostly ascribed to newly produced T cells. The apparently early recovery of alphabetaT-cell counts about two months after transplant reportedly depended on only several hundred rapidly expanded clones that came from non-depleted graft cells.

The meaning of the sample's treatment or condition label: allogeneic hematopoietic cell transplantation with graft depleted of TCRalphabeta T cells and CD19 B cells. The transplant recipients were children given TCRalphabeta/CD19-depleted allogeneic hematopoietic cell grafts. The library was generated by PCR. Sequencing relied on an Illumina HiSeq 2500. TCR library preparation used molecular barcoding, with unique molecular identifiers applied to normalize quantification of the TCRbeta repertoire. The raw public reads went through TCRdb reprocessing: fastp at Q25, MiXCR clone calling, in-frame beta chains kept. Each CDR3 protein gets just one entry, which takes the most common genes and DNA from the rows behind it. The sample records some 600,000 distinct CDR3 sequences, 10% to 15% of which are singletons. Jointly, the top ten make up approximately 2.1% of the sample.

The sample here was PBMCs, mostly from graft donor cells, taken 360 days after TCRalphabeta/CD19-depleted stem cell transplant. The clonotype comes from a male patient between 5 and 17 years old who had a stem cell transplant for acute myeloid leukemia, so the T cells may come from the graft donor. The chain links TRBV28 with TRBJ2-4, with an unclear D gene assignment. In nucleotide form, the sequence is TGTGCCAGCAGCTTCCTAGGGAACATTCAGTACTTC. Its protein product is CASSFLGNIQYF. This CDR3, with the reference TRBV28 and TRBJ2-4 proteins standing in past its ends, gives the full variable domain DVKVTQSSRYLVKRTGEKVFLECVQDMDHENMFWYRQDPGLGLRLIYFSYDVKMKEKGDIPEGYSVSREKKERFSLILESASTNQTSMYLCASSFLGNIQYFGAGTRLSVL.